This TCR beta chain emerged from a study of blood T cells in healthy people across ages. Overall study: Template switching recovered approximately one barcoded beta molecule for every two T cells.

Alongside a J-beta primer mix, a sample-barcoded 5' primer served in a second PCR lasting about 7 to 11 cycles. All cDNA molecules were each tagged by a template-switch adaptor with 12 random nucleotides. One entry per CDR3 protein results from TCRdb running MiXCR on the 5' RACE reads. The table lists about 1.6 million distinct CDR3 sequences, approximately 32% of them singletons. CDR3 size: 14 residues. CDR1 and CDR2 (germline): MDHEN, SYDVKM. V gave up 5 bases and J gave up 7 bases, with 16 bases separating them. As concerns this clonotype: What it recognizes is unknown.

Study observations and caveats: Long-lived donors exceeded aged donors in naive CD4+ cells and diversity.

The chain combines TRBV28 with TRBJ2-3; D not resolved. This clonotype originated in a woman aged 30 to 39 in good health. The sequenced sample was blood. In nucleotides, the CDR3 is TGTGCCAGCAGTGTGGTATATGACGGGCATACGCAGTATTTT. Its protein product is CASSVVYDGHTQYF.